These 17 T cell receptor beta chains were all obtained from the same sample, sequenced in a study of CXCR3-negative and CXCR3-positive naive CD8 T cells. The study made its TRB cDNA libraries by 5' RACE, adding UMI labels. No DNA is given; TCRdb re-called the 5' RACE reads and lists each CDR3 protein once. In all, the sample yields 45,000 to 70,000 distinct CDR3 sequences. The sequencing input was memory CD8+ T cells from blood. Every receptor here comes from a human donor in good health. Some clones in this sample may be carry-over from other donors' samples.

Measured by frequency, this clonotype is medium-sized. CDR3 sequence reads: CAISETSDEQFF. V usage is TRBV10-3 and J usage is TRBJ2-1. The germline CDR1 and CDR2 sequences are ENHRY and SYGVKD. The CDR3 is 12 amino acids.

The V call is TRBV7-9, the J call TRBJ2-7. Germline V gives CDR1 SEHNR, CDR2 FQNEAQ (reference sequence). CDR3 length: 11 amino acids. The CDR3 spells CASSLGNEQYF.

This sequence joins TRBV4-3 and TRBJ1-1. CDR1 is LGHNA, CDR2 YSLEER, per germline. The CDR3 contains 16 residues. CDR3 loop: CASSQVFSHRDTEAFF.

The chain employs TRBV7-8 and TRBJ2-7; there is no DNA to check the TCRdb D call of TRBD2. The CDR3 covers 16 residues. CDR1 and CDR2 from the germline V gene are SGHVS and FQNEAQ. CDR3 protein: CASSLESSGGSYEQYF.

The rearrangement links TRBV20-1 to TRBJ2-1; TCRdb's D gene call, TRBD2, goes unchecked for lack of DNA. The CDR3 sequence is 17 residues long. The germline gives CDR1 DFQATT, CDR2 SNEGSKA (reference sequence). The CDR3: CSATSRYGGGLGNEQFF.

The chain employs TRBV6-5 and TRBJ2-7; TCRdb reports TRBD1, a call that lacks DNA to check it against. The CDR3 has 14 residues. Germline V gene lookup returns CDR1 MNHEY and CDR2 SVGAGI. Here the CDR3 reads CASSYSSRGYEQYF.

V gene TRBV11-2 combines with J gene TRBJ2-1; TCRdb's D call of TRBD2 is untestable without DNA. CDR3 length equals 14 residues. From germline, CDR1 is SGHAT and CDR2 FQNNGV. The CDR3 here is CASKPGGYYNEQFF. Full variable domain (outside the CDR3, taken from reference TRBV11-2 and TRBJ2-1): EAGVAQSPRYKIIEKRQSVAFWCNPISGHATLYWYQQILGQGPKLLIQFQNNGVVDDSQLPKDRFSAERLKGVDSTLKIQPAKLEDSAVYLCASKPGGYYNEQFFGPGTRLTVL.

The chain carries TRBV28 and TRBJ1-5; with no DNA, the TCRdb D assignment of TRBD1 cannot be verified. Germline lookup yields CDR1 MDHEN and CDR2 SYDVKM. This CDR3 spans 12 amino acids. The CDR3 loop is CASIDRGQPQHF.

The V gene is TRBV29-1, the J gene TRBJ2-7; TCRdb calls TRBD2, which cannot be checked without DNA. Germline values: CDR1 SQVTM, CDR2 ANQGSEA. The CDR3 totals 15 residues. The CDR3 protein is CSVEIAGGPAREQYF.

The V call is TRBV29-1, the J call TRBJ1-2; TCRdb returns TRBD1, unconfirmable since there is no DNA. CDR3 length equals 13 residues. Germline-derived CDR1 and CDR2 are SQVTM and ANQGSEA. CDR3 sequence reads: CSVEDAGAYGYTF.

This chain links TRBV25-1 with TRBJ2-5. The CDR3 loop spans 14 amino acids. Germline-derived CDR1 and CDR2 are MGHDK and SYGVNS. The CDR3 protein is CASSLGMGQETQYF. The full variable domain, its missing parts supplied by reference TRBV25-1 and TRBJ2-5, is EADIYQTPRYLVIGTGKKITLECSQTMGHDKMYWYQQDPGMELHLIHYSYGVNSTEKGDLSSESTVSRIRTEHFPLTLESARPSHTSQYLCASSLGMGQETQYFGPGTRLLVL.

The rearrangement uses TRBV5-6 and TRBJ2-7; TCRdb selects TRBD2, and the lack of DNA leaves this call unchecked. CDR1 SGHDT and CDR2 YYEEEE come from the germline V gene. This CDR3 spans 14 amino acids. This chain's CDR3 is CASSLGTSGYEQYF.

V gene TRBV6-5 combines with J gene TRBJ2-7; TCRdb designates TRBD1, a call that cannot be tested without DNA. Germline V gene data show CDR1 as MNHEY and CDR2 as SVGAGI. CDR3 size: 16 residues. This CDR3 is CASSYRKDSGSYEQYF.

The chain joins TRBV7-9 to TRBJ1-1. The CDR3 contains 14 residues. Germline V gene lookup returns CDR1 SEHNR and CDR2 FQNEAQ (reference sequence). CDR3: CASSLVGQLQEAFF. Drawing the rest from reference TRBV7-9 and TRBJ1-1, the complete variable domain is DTGVSQNPRHKITKRGQNVTFRCDPISEHNRLYWYRQTLGQGPEFLTYFQNEAQLEKSRLLSDRFSAERPKGSFSTLEIQRTEQGDSAMYLCASSLVGQLQEAFFGQGTRLTVV.

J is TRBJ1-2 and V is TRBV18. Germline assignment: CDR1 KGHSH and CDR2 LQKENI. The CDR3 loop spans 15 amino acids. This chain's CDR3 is CASSPNGGGLYGYTF.

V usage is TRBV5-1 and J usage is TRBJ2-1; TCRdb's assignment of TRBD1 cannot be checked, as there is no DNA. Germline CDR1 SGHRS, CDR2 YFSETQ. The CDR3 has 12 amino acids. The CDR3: CASTPGGNEQFF.

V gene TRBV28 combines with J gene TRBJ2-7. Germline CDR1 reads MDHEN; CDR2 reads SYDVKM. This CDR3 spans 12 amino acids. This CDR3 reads CASSFVKYEQYF.